This T cell receptor (beta chain) derives from a study of response to subunit inactivated influenza vaccine. The V segment lost 1 base and the J segment 4 bases; nucleotides outside the gene matches: 10. The CDR3 runs 17 residues. Germline CDR1 reads LGHNA; CDR2 reads YNFKEQ. Each CDR3 protein is one row after TCRdb ran MiXCR on the RT-PCR reads. The sample shows 550,000 to 800,000 distinct CDR3 sequences, more than 11% of them seen only once. The receptor comes from a man aged 50-59 years who received an inactivated influenza vaccine. The genes are TRBV4-2 and TRBJ2-5; 9 nucleotides match TRBD1. This material consisted of PBMCs from blood, taken 14 to 15 days before vaccination. The CDR3 region has the DNA TGTGCCAGCAGCCAAGTCCCGGGACAGGGTTTGCGAGAGACCCAGTACTTC. It translates to CASSQVPGQGLRETQYF.